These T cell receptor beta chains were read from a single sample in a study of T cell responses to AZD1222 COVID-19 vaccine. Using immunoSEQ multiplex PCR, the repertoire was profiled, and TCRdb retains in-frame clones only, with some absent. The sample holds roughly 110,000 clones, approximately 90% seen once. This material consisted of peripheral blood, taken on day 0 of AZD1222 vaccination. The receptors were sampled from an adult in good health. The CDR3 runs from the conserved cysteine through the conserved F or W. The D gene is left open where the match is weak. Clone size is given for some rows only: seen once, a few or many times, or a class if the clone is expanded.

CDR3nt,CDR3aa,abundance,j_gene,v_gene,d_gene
TGTGCCAGCAGCCAAGCGGCTAGCGGGATCTACAATGAGCAGTTCTTC,CASSQAASGIYNEQFF,.,TRBJ2-1,TRBV3-1/TRBV3-2,TRBD2
TGTGCCAGCAGCTTGAGGGGGACATACCACGAGCAGTACTTC,CASSLRGTYHEQYF,.,TRBJ2-7,TRBV5-4,.
TGTGCCAGCTTTTCCCCACCGGGACAGGGGACCACTGAAGCTTTCTTT,CASFSPPGQGTTEAFF,.,TRBJ1-1,TRBV28,TRBD1
TGCGCCAGCAGCCATCGCGCTAGCGGGGTCTACGAGCAGTACTTC,CASSHRASGVYEQYF,.,TRBJ2-7,TRBV4-3,TRBD2
TGTGCCAGCAGCTTGGATGGGGGCGCCTACAATGAGCAGTTCTTC,CASSLDGGAYNEQFF,.,TRBJ2-1,TRBV5-4,.
TGCAGTGCTAGTTTGGGAGATACGCAGTATTTT,CSASLGDTQYF,.,TRBJ2-3,TRBV20-1,.
TGTGCCAGCAGCTTCTCGGATCAGCCCCAGCATTTT,CASSFSDQPQHF,.,TRBJ1-5,TRBV7-9,.
TGTGCCAGCAGTTCGGCCGATTCACCCCTCCACTTT,CASSSADSPLHF,.,TRBJ1-6,TRBV28,.
TGTGCCAGCAGCACAGGGGGCGATTCAGAGTATTTT,CASSTGGDSEYF,.,TRBJ2-3,TRBV28,TRBD1
TGTGCCAGCAGCCCCGGCCGTCCATCTTACGGGGAGCTGTTTTTT,CASSPGRPSYGELFF,.,TRBJ2-2,TRBV11-3,.
TGTGCCAGCAGCCGGACAGCCACCGGGGAGCTGTTTTTT,CASSRTATGELFF,few,TRBJ2-2,TRBV7-2,.
TGTGCCAGCAGTCCAAAGGAGAGGGGGCCCAACACTGAAGCTTTCTTT,CASSPKERGPNTEAFF,.,TRBJ1-1,TRBV7-2,TRBD1
TGTGCCAGCAACCTAGGACAGGGGGCCGGTAACACTGAAGCTTTCTTT,CASNLGQGAGNTEAFF,few,TRBJ1-1,TRBV5-4,TRBD1
TGCAGTGCTAGTCAAGGGGGGGCAGCCGCTTTCTTT,CSASQGGAAAFF,.,TRBJ1-1,TRBV20-1,.
TGTGCCAGCAGTTTAGCGGGGGCCTCTGGCTACACCTTC,CASSLAGASGYTF,.,TRBJ1-2,TRBV28,.
TGTGCCAGCAGTTTGAACCTAGGGGGAGGCTACACCTTC,CASSLNLGGGYTF,.,TRBJ1-2,TRBV28,.
TGTGCCAGCTCACCTCCCAACACCGGGGAGCTGTTTTTT,CASSPPNTGELFF,few,TRBJ2-2,TRBV18,.
TGTGCCACCAGTGATGGACAGGGGATTTCTGAAGCTTTCTTT,CATSDGQGISEAFF,.,TRBJ1-1,TRBV24-1,TRBD1
TGTGCCAGCAGTTACAACAGGGAAGGGGAGCTGTTTTTT,CASSYNREGELFF,.,TRBJ2-2,TRBV6-2/TRBV6-3,.
TGTGCCAGCTCACCAAAAGAGACCCAGTACTTC,CASSPKETQYF,.,TRBJ2-5,TRBV18,.
TGTGCCAGCATAGACCTCAGGGGCTATAATTCACCCCTCCACTTT,CASIDLRGYNSPLHF,.,TRBJ1-6,TRBV28,.
TGTGCCAGCAGCTTGAACTGGGGGAGCACAGATACGCAGTATTTT,CASSLNWGSTDTQYF,.,TRBJ2-3,TRBV11-2,.
TGTGCCAGCAGCTTAGCGGGGGGCGCAGGAAACACCATATATTTT,CASSLAGGAGNTIYF,.,TRBJ1-3,TRBV7-8,.
TGTGCCAGCAACCTTAGCGGGAGCGGAACCGGGGAGCTGTTTTTT,CASNLSGSGTGELFF,once,TRBJ2-2,TRBV28,TRBD2
TGTGCCAGCAGCCCCCCCGACAGGGCTTACACTGAAGCTTTCTTT,CASSPPDRAYTEAFF,.,TRBJ1-1,TRBV28,TRBD1
TGTGCCAGCAGCTTGTACCAGGGGCTTGGAAACACCATATATTTT,CASSLYQGLGNTIYF,once,TRBJ1-3,TRBV5-6,.
TGCAGCGCAGGAGCCTCACAGCCCCAGCATTTT,CSAGASQPQHF,.,TRBJ1-5,TRBV29-1,.
TGTGCCAGCAGCCCTATTAGCGGAACCTACAATGAGCAGTTCTTC,CASSPISGTYNEQFF,.,TRBJ2-1,TRBV7-6,.
TGTGCCAGCAGTGATGCAGGAGAGAACACTGAAGCTTTCTTT,CASSDAGENTEAFF,.,TRBJ1-1,TRBV25-1,.
TGTGCCACCATTCTGGGGTCTTACAATGAGCAGTTCTTC,CATILGSYNEQFF,.,TRBJ2-1,TRBV3-1/TRBV3-2,.
TGTGCCAGCAGTTCCCGGTCCCCTAGCGGGAGGTACAATGAGCAGTTCTTC,CASSSRSPSGRYNEQFF,.,TRBJ2-1,TRBV27,TRBD2
TGCGCCAGCAGCTTTGGCAGGGACACTGAAGCTTTCTTT,CASSFGRDTEAFF,.,TRBJ1-1,TRBV5-1,.
TGCGCCAGCAGCGATGAGACAGGGATGAACGAAAAACTGTTTTTT,CASSDETGMNEKLFF,.,TRBJ1-4,TRBV5-1,TRBD1
TGTGCCAGCAATCAGGGGGCGATGGATACGCAGTATTTT,CASNQGAMDTQYF,.,TRBJ2-3,TRBV28,TRBD1
TGTGCCAGTAGCGACTGGGGACAGGGGGCCAATCAGCCCCAGCATTTT,CASSDWGQGANQPQHF,.,TRBJ1-5,TRBV19,TRBD1
TGTGCCAGCAGTTATGATTACAATGAGCAGTTCTTC,CASSYDYNEQFF,.,TRBJ2-1,TRBV28,.
TGTGCCAGCAGACTGGACAGAGCCCCTTCCAATCAGCCCCAGCATTTT,CASRLDRAPSNQPQHF,few,TRBJ1-5,TRBV28,.
TGCGCCAGCAGCCAAGAAACGAGACTAGCGGGAGACGAGGACGGGGAGCTGTTTTTT,CASSQETRLAGDEDGELFF,.,TRBJ2-2,TRBV4-3,TRBD2
TGTGCCAGCAGCCAATCGGGACCCTCCGAGCAGTACTTC,CASSQSGPSEQYF,.,TRBJ2-7,TRBV3-1/TRBV3-2,.
TGTGCCTGGAGTTTAAGGGGAAACACTGAAGCTTTCTTT,CAWSLRGNTEAFF,.,TRBJ1-1,TRBV30,.
TGTGCCAGCAGTCCGGGACAGGCACAGCGTGCCAAAAACATTCAGTACTTC,CASSPGQAQRAKNIQYF,.,TRBJ2-4,TRBV6-2/TRBV6-3,TRBD1
TGCAGCGTCACAACCCCGGGGACAGCTGCTACCCAGTACTTC,CSVTTPGTAATQYF,.,TRBJ2-5,TRBV29-1,TRBD1
TGTGCCAGCAGTGATTTAAAGACCCAGTACTTC,CASSDLKTQYF,.,TRBJ2-5,TRBV6-1,.
TGTGCCAGCAGGAAAATGGGACAGGAAAACACCATATATTTT,CASRKMGQENTIYF,.,TRBJ1-3,TRBV25-1,TRBD1